The clone carrying this TCR beta chain was found a few times. Antigen unknown. The CDR3 covers 13 residues. The germline gives CDR1 ENHRY, CDR2 SYGVKD. Trimming took off 4 bases at V and 6 bases at J, with 10 bases between the two ends. With 60 Vbeta and 13 Jbeta primers, the PCR was carried out. Some clones are missing from TCRdb's copy, which holds only in-frame ones; the method was immunoSEQ multiplex PCR. The data contain 75,000 or so clones, roughly 74% of them singletons. The data derive from a study of cytomegalovirus exposure and HLA in healthy donors. Turning to the study itself: Earlier, fewer than 140 million unique TCR beta sequences were recovered from 170 million or so T cells by an analysis.

General study findings and limits: Only CMV serostatus was available as immune exposure information. A later analysis showed that HLA-associated TCR beta chains had undergone more clonal expansion than equally common others.

V is TRBV10-3 and J is TRBJ1-5; D possibly corresponds to TRBD1 (5 bases). The sequenced material came from PBMCs. The receptor's source is a woman between 25 and 40 years old in good health and CMV-seropositive. CDR3 coding DNA: TGTGCCATCAGTGGGGGGGGAGGTCAGCCCCAGCATTTT. Translated: CAISGGGGQPQHF.